This T cell receptor (beta chain) appears in the sequencing data of a study of a mutant IDH1 vaccine in newly diagnosed glioma. Turning to the study itself: Vaccination followed radiotherapy alone by 4-6 weeks, or accompanied temozolomide cycles. Former treatment meant radiotherapy, temozolomide, or both; the majority had gotten both.

A single count supports this clone. Its antigen is currently unknown. Time point of the sample: week 23, last vaccination. A 20-mer mutant IDH1 peptide at 300 ug was injected subcutaneously with topical imiquimod. The study, taken as a whole, reports: Overall, 90% to 95% of patients had vaccine-induced immune responses.

The V gene lost 4 bases and the J gene lost 4 bases, with 17 bases spanning the gap. Germline CDR1 and CDR2: SGHRS and YFSETQ. This CDR3 is built from 15 residues. Repertoires were generated with immunoSEQ multiplex PCR, while TCRdb's copy carries only in-frame clones and drops some. The repertoire includes approximately 43,000 clones, around 79% of them detected once, and 6.3% sits in the top ten. The chain is built from TRBV5-1 and TRBJ1-1, with a tentative D call TRBD1 (5 bases). The receptor was isolated from a woman between 40 and 50 years old with glioma. Some clones in this sample may be carry-over from other donors' samples. The sequencing here drew on PBMCs, taken from a glioma patient whose treatment included an IDH1 peptide vaccine. CDR3 amino acids: CASSNGRGDGTEAFF. CDR3 in DNA: TGCGCCAGCAGCAACGGGAGGGGCGATGGCACTGAAGCTTTCTTT.